This T cell receptor (beta chain) was captured in a study of response to subunit inactivated influenza vaccine. TCRdb called the RT-PCR reads again in MiXCR, with one record for every CDR3 protein. The sample lists about 160,000 distinct CDR3 sequences, about a tenth occurring once. This clonotype has more than one count but fewer than ten. Its target is not known. CDR1 and CDR2 (germline): SQVTM, ANQGSEA. The CDR3 sequence is 13 residues long. The V end was cut by 4 bases, the J end by 5 bases, with 14 bases between. Findings of the study overall: Authors suggested few new T cells are recruited by each seasonal influenza vaccination.

V usage is TRBV29-1 and J usage is TRBJ2-5; TRBD2 is a possible D gene (6 bases). Here the sequenced sample was non-naive T cells sorted from PBMCs, taken about 6 weeks after vaccination. The receptor was isolated from a man in his fifties or sixties who received an inactivated influenza vaccine. The CDR3 loop reads CSVGGLVRETQYF. In DNA, the CDR3 is TGCAGCGTTGGGGGACTTGTCCGCGAGACCCAGTACTTC. Variable domain in full (rest from reference TRBV29-1 and TRBJ2-5): SAVISQKPSRDICQRGTSLTIQCQVDSQVTMMFWYRQQPGQSLTLIATANQGSEATYESGFVIDKFPISRPNLTFSTLTVSNMSPEDSSIYLCSVGGLVRETQYFGPGTRLLVL.